This T cell receptor beta chain was obtained from a study of spatial heterogeneity in lung cancer. Ten or more counts support this clonotype. MiXCR was run by TCRdb on the 5' RACE reads, yielding one entry per CDR3 protein. The repertoire consists of fewer than 55,000 distinct CDR3 sequences, with 6% to 8.5% occurring once and the leading ten covering approximately 40%. Time point noted: blood at routine non-recurrence follow-up after resection. Researchers sequenced whole RNA taken from tumor, nontumor lung or frozen PBMC without sorting. Germline V gene lookup returns CDR1 MDHEN and CDR2 SYDVKM. V was pared by 7 bases and J by 8 bases, with 11 bases between. The CDR3 contains 11 residues.

The receptor was derived from a female donor with early-stage non-small cell lung cancer. This sequence joins TRBV28 and TRBJ1-2; D uncertain. Sequences were derived from PBMCs, sampled at follow-up. The CDR3 sequence is CASMYPDGYTF. In nucleotides, the CDR3 is TGTGCCAGCATGTACCCCGACGGCTACACCTTC.